This T cell receptor (beta chain) is from a study of cytomegalovirus exposure and HLA in healthy donors. Study-wide background: The Caucasian-associated ancestry cluster contained 81% of the approximately 400 genotyped donors.

Points on this clone: No antigen is known for it.

In the PCR, 60 Vbeta and 13 Jbeta primers were used. Only in-frame clones appear in the TCRdb table, and some are missing; sequencing was by immunoSEQ multiplex PCR. Among over 100,000 clones listed, under 80% were seen once. Study-wide findings and caveats: Common viral pathogens seemed, in a later analysis, to connect with several of the most significant clusters. Accurate HLA-A and HLA-B prediction from TCR beta sequences was reported for most subjects. On later analysis, the bulk of CMV-associated TCR beta chains appeared to be HLA-restricted.

The germline CDR1 and CDR2 sequences are SGHRS and YFSETQ. With 4 bases clipped from V and 6 bases from J, the junction kept 3 bases outside the gene matches. The CDR3 contains 15 residues. The origin of this receptor is a woman aged 50 to 60 in good health and CMV-seropositive. The chain is built from TRBV5-1 and TRBJ2-2; 13 nucleotides match TRBD2. The sample comprised PBMCs. DNA of the CDR3: TGCGCCAGCAGCCCCGGACTAGCGGGAGCCGGGGAGCTGTTTTTT. It codes for CASSPGLAGAGELFF.